The clone carrying this TCR beta chain was recorded a few times. Its antigen is as yet unknown. Repertoires were generated with immunoSEQ multiplex PCR, while TCRdb's copy carries only in-frame clones and drops some. The table includes 950,000 to 1,300,000 clones, about 75% detected once. This CDR3 spans 14 amino acids. Germline V gene sequence: CDR1 SEHNR, CDR2 FQNEAQ (reference sequence). The V and J ends lost 3 bases and 4 bases, in that order; junction bases with no gene match: 5. This entry belongs to a study of shared clonotypes between healthy human individuals. Study-level findings and limits: The authors expected sequencing depth to affect clonotype sharing among donors.

The study drew all its donors from Caucasian adults living in Nashville, Tennessee. The rearrangement links TRBV7-9 to TRBJ1-1; 7 nucleotides agree with TRBD1. Sequencing input: memory CD4+ T cells sorted from blood. Subset in this sample: CD45RA-negative fraction. The source is a man younger than 35 in good health. For the CDR3, the DNA is TGTGCCAGCAGCTTCGCCGCAGGGGGCACTGAAGCTTTCTTT. Its translation: CASSFAAGGTEAFF.